This TCR beta chain was captured in a study of T cell repertoires in aging, cancer and after chemotherapy. The template was genomic DNA from peripheral blood, not RNA. TRB rearrangements spanning V, D and J were amplified using mixed TRB-A/B primers. MiXCR, applied by TCRdb to the multiplex PCR reads, yields one record per CDR3 protein. In the table there are 9,500 to 15,000 distinct CDR3 sequences, around 29% of which are singletons. Broader study findings: In cancer patients, declining TCR diversity with age involved lost richness and lost evenness.

Concerning this clonotype itself: As yet, its antigen is unknown.

The V gene lost 0 bases and the J gene lost 7 bases, with 10 bases spanning the gap. The CDR3 totals 14 residues. Germline V gene sequence: CDR1 KGHSH, CDR2 LQKENI. This TCR came from a human donor in good health. The donor label of this sample is uncertain. The V call is TRBV18, the J call TRBJ2-1; D is possibly TRBD2 (5 bases). Sequenced sample: blood. CDR3 in amino acids: CASSPPTGMNEQFF. The CDR3 bases are TGTGCCAGCTCACCACCGACGGGAATGAATGAGCAGTTCTTC.